Following are 32 T cell receptor beta chains from one sample sequenced in a study of response to subunit inactivated influenza vaccine. TCRdb reprocessed the RT-PCR reads via MiXCR and lists one record per CDR3 protein. The data show around 540,000 distinct CDR3 sequences, 10% to 15% seen once. This specimen consisted of PBMCs from blood, obtained on the day of vaccination. These receptor sequences come from a man between 45 and 60 years old who received an inactivated influenza vaccine.

This clonotype was picked up many times. J is TRBJ1-2 and V is TRBV6-2 or TRBV6-3, with a tentative D call TRBD1 (5 bases). Germline V gives CDR1 MNHEY, CDR2 SVGEGT. V was pared by 5 bases and J by 2 bases, with 24 bases between. This CDR3 has 18 amino acids. CDR3 loop: CASSTTLLRGARNYGYTF. The CDR3 DNA is TGTGCCAGCAGTACGACCCTACTCCGGGGCGCTCGGAACTATGGCTACACCTTC.

Only a few counts were recorded for this clonotype. CDR3 amino acids: CASSDVVAGGSNEQFF. In DNA form, the CDR3 reads TGTGCCAGCTCGGATGTTGTAGCGGGAGGTTCTAATGAGCAGTTCTTC. The J gene is TRBJ2-1, the V gene TRBV18, with 10 bases identical to TRBD2. J gave up 7 bases and V 6 bases, and 12 bases lay outside the gene matches. CDR3 length: 16 amino acids. Germline CDR1 reads KGHSH; CDR2 reads LQKENI.

The chain uses TRBV29-1 and TRBJ1-3, with unresolved D. CDR1 and CDR2 (germline): SQVTM, ANQGSEA. Trimming removed 1 base from V and 1 base from J, with 14 bases in between. This CDR3 is 16 amino acids long. CDR3 loop: CSVEVVQGSSGNTIYF. The CDR3, as DNA: TGCAGCGTTGAAGTTGTACAAGGGAGTTCTGGAAACACCATATATTTT.

This clonotype came up many times. V is TRBV10-3 and J is TRBJ2-7; 9 bases line up with TRBD1. V lost 3 bases, J lost 3 bases, and 6 bases stayed unmatched. CDR1 and CDR2 (germline): ENHRY, SYGVKD. CDR3 length: 15 amino acids. The CDR3 here is CAISDPGQGFYEQYF. In DNA, the CDR3 is TGTGCCATCAGTGACCCGGGACAGGGTTTCTACGAGCAGTACTTC.

This clonotype appeared many times. The V and J genes are TRBV12-3 or TRBV12-4 and TRBJ2-3; no clear D. V dropped 6 bases and J dropped 2 bases, with 3 bases sitting between them. The CDR3 is 11 amino acids. Here the CDR3 DNA reads TGTGCCAGCAGCTCCACAGATACGCAGTATTTT. Residues: CASSSTDTQYF.

The V and J genes are TRBV6-2 or TRBV6-3 and TRBJ2-4, with a possible D match to TRBD1 (6 bases). V was shortened by 10 bases and J by 6 bases, with 19 bases between the two germline ends. This CDR3 has 14 residues. Per germline, CDR1 MNHEY and CDR2 SVGEGT. The CDR3 is CATTLGTRGNIQYF. The DNA for the CDR3 is TGTGCCACCACATTGGGGACACGAGGAAACATTCAGTACTTC.

This clonotype was found many times. V and J are TRBV29-1 and TRBJ2-1; 7 nucleotides align to TRBD2. Germline CDR1 reads SQVTM; CDR2 reads ANQGSEA. The J segment lost 3 bases and the V segment lost 0 bases, leaving 8 bases of the junction unmatched. The CDR3 runs 16 residues. This CDR3 reads CSVEDQREDLYNEQFF. The CDR3 coding sequence is TGCAGCGTTGAAGATCAACGGGAGGACCTCTACAATGAGCAGTTCTTC.

This clonotype occurred a few times. The chain employs TRBV12-3 or TRBV12-4 and TRBJ2-3; a possible D gene is TRBD2 (5 bases). This CDR3 has 16 amino acids. Trimming removed 1 base at V and 1 base at J, with 12 bases between. In DNA form, the CDR3 reads TGTGCCAGCAGTTTAGGCCGGGGTTCGGGCACAGATACGCAGTATTTT. Its translation: CASSLGRGSGTDTQYF.

The V gene is TRBV20-1, the J gene TRBJ1-6; 8 bases fit TRBD1. Looked up from germline, CDR1 is DFQATT and CDR2 is SNEGSKA (reference sequence). V lost 6 bases to trimming and J lost 10 bases; unmatched junction nucleotides: 11. The length of the CDR3 is 14 residues. For the CDR3, the DNA is TGCAGTGCCTCCTTCGGACAGGGTCGATCACCCCTCCACTTT. Residues: CSASFGQGRSPLHF.

The rearrangement links TRBV27 to TRBJ2-1; D assignment may be TRBD1 or TRBD2 (5 bases each). With 6 bases removed from V and 5 bases from J, the gap between germline ends came to 11 bases. CDR3 size: 13 residues. From germline, CDR1 is MNHEY and CDR2 SMNVEV (reference sequence). The CDR3 protein is CASSRRGDNEQFF. The CDR3 DNA reads as TGTGCCAGCAGCCGAAGAGGGGACAATGAGCAGTTCTTC.

This clonotype was detected a few times. The chain links TRBV21-1 to TRBJ1-2; the table names TRBD1, a call not compared with the DNA. TRBV21-1 is a known pseudogene. The CDR3 consists of 18 residues. CDR3 residues: CASSKTPGTDTTNYGYTF. The CDR3 nucleotides read TGTGCCAGCAGCAAAACCCCGGGGACGGACACTACTAACTATGGCTACACCTTC.

This clonotype has a count of ten or more. The chain employs TRBV12-3 or TRBV12-4 and TRBJ1-4; no clear D gene. Trimming removed 4 bases from V and 8 bases from J, with 17 bases in between. The CDR3 consists of 15 residues. The CDR3 DNA reads as TGTGCCAGCAGTTCCTTCAGGTGGGAGGACGAAAAACTGTTTTTT. Translated, it gives CASSSFRWEDEKLFF.

The chain links TRBV2 to TRBJ1-1, with D unresolved. The CDR3 has 13 residues. The V end was cut by 3 bases, the J end by 2 bases, with 7 bases between. CDR1 and CDR2 (germline): SNHLY, FYNNEI. CDR3 region: CASSDRINTEAFF. CDR3 nucleotide sequence: TGTGCCAGCAGTGACAGAATTAACACTGAAGCTTTCTTT.

This clonotype was seen more than once but under ten times. This rearrangement joins TRBV12-3 or TRBV12-4 to TRBJ1-5, with 7 bases fitting TRBD1. There are 13 residues in the CDR3. The V segment lost 7 bases and the J segment 7 bases; nucleotides outside the gene matches: 7. This chain's CDR3 is CASTRGGHQPQHF. DNA for the CDR3: TGTGCCAGCACACGAGGGGGCCACCAGCCCCAGCATTTT.

The chain carries TRBV6-5 and TRBJ2-7, with 8 positions matching TRBD1. V shed 4 bases and J 2 bases; nucleotides not matched to a gene: 4. The CDR3 is made up of 14 amino acids. Germline V gives CDR1 MNHEY, CDR2 SVGAGI. CDR3 sequence: CASSSPGQAYEQYF. The CDR3, as DNA: TGTGCCAGCAGTTCCCCGGGACAGGCCTACGAGCAGTACTTC.

In its sample, this clonotype was seen a few times. The chain recombines TRBV6-5 with TRBJ2-7; D is ambiguous. Germline V lookup: CDR1 MNHEY, CDR2 SVGAGI. The CDR3 covers 14 residues. The ends were cut back, 0 bases at V and 3 bases at J, with 9 bases in the middle. The CDR3 loop is CASSYSTQSYEQYF. In DNA form, the CDR3 reads TGTGCCAGCAGTTACTCAACACAGAGCTACGAGCAGTACTTC.

This clonotype was observed at least ten times. J is TRBJ1-2 and V is TRBV7-9; 9 positions match TRBD1. V lost 3 bases and J lost 6; bases outside the gene matches: 5. From germline, CDR1 is SEHNR and CDR2 FQNEAQ (reference sequence). The CDR3 is 14 residues long. The DNA of the CDR3 is TGTGCCAGCAGCTTTGGGGACAGGGTCGATGGCTACACCTTC. Its translation: CASSFGDRVDGYTF.

Many counts were recorded for this clonotype. V usage is TRBV2 and J usage is TRBJ2-2; possible D gene TRBD2, 6 bases. This CDR3 region has 15 residues. V shed 6 bases and J shed 5 bases, with 16 bases lying between them. The V gene's germline CDR1 is SNHLY and CDR2 FYNNEI. The CDR3 DNA reads as TGTGCCAGCAGAATATTGCTTGGGGGGACCGGGGAGCTGTTTTTT. This codes for CASRILLGGTGELFF.

The V call is TRBV28, the J call TRBJ1-1, with unresolved D. Germline V gene data show CDR1 as MDHEN and CDR2 as SYDVKM. The CDR3 has 14 amino acids. Between the trimmed V and J ends, which lost 3 bases and 1 base, there was a span of 9 bases. The CDR3 nucleotides read TGTGCCAGCAGTTTTAGGACGGGGAACACTGAAGCTTTCTTT. Its translation is CASSFRTGNTEAFF. Combining the CDR3 with reference TRBV28 and TRBJ1-1 gives the whole variable domain DVKVTQSSRYLVKRTGEKVFLECVQDMDHENMFWYRQDPGLGLRLIYFSYDVKMKEKGDIPEGYSVSREKKERFSLILESASTNQTSMYLCASSFRTGNTEAFFGQGTRLTVV.

The chain links TRBV19 to TRBJ2-7; D possibly corresponds to TRBD2 (5 bases). The CDR3 has 13 residues. V was clipped by 7 bases and J by 0 bases, with 10 bases between them. Germline V gene data show CDR1 as LNHDA and CDR2 as SQIVND (reference sequence). CDR3 in amino acids: CASKSGISYEQYF. In nucleotides, the CDR3 is TGTGCCAGTAAATCCGGGATCTCCTACGAGCAGTACTTC.

This clonotype was seen a few times. The chain has TRBV3-1 and TRBJ1-2; 8 nucleotides match TRBD1. J was trimmed by 2 bases and V by 4 bases; bases with no gene match: 9. From germline, CDR1 is LGHDT and CDR2 YNNKEL (reference sequence). The CDR3 length is 16 residues. The CDR3 loop is CASSPVGGQGNYGYTF. In DNA, the CDR3 is TGTGCCAGCAGCCCCGTAGGCGGACAGGGAAACTATGGCTACACCTTC. The full variable domain, with the rest looked up from reference TRBV3-1 and TRBJ1-2, is DTAVSQTPKYLVTQMGNDKSIKCEQNLGHDTMYWYKQDSKKFLKIMFSYNNKELIINETVPNRFSPKSPDKAHLNLHINSLELGDSAVYFCASSPVGGQGNYGYTFGSGTRLTVV.

This clonotype was counted only a few times. CDR3 region: CASSTLYRGSGELFF. CDR3 DNA: TGTGCCAGCAGCACCTTGTACAGGGGGTCCGGGGAGCTGTTTTTT. The rearrangement joins TRBV12-3 or TRBV12-4 to TRBJ2-2, with 8 bases lining up with TRBD1. The CDR3 is made up of 15 amino acids. V trimming: 6 bases; J trimming: 6 bases; junction bases outside the gene matches: 9.

This clonotype has just a few counts. The V call is TRBV7-2, the J call TRBJ2-7; D is possibly TRBD2 (5 bases). Germline lookup yields CDR1 SGHTA and CDR2 FQGNSA. With 4 bases removed from V and 0 bases from J, the gap between germline ends came to 10 bases. The CDR3 has 14 amino acids. Here the CDR3 DNA reads TGTGCCAGCAGCTCCGGGATGTACTCCTACGAGCAGTACTTC. Its translation is CASSSGMYSYEQYF. Looking up the rest from reference TRBV7-2 and TRBJ2-7 gives the full variable domain: GAGVSQSPSNKVTEKGKDVELRCDPISGHTALYWYRQSLGQGLEFLIYFQGNSAPDKSGLPSDRFSAERTGGSVSTLTIQRTQQEDSAVYLCASSSGMYSYEQYFGPGTRLTVT.

This clonotype occurred a few times. The CDR3: CASSLMSYNSPLHF. For the CDR3, the DNA is TGTGCCAGCAGTTTAATGTCCTATAATTCACCCCTCCACTTT. The rearrangement links TRBV28 to TRBJ1-6; D is unclear. Germline V CDR1 and CDR2: MDHEN, SYDVKM. Trimming pared 2 bases from V and 1 base from J, leaving 3 bases between. CDR3 size: 14 residues.

This clonotype was detected many times. V gene TRBV28 combines with J gene TRBJ2-7; D assignment may be TRBD1 or TRBD2 (5 bases each). Trimming pared 6 bases from V and 5 bases from J, leaving 17 bases between. The CDR3 sequence is 14 residues long. Germline V CDR1 and CDR2: MDHEN, SYDVKM. Here the CDR3 reads CASRIDRGINEQYF. The CDR3 coding sequence is TGTGCCAGCAGGATAGACAGAGGGATCAACGAGCAGTACTTC.

This clonotype was detected only a few times. This chain connects TRBV20-1 to TRBJ2-2; possibly TRBD2 for D (5 bases). CDR1 DFQATT and CDR2 SNEGSKA come from the germline V gene (reference sequence). The CDR3 loop spans 13 amino acids. V dropped 3 bases and J dropped 1 base, with 6 bases sitting between them. This CDR3 reads CSASRGNTGELFF. DNA for the CDR3: TGCAGTGCTAGTCGGGGGAACACCGGGGAGCTGTTTTTT.

V and J are TRBV5-1 and TRBJ2-2, with 9 bases fitting TRBD2. CDR3 size: 15 residues. J was trimmed by 7 bases and V by 4 bases; bases with no gene match: 8. Germline V gene lookup returns CDR1 SGHRS and CDR2 YFSETQ. CDR3 sequence: CASSDPGLAFGELFF. CDR3 DNA sequence: TGCGCCAGCAGCGACCCGGGACTAGCATTCGGGGAGCTGTTTTTT.

This clonotype came up a few times. The chain is built from TRBV27 and TRBJ1-2; tentatively, D is TRBD1 (5 bases). V shed 5 bases and J shed 0 bases, with 13 bases lying between them. Germline-derived CDR1 and CDR2 are MNHEY and SMNVEV (reference sequence). The CDR3 totals 15 residues. The DNA of the CDR3 is TGTGCCAGCAGTCTCGGGACCGCACCTAACTATGGCTACACCTTC. Translation: CASSLGTAPNYGYTF.

The chain joins TRBV3-1 to TRBJ2-2, with D tentatively TRBD1 or TRBD2 (6 bases each). The germline V gene has CDR1 LGHDT and CDR2 YNNKEL (reference sequence). V was pared by 3 bases and J by 6 bases, with 14 bases between. There are 15 residues in the CDR3. In nucleotides, the CDR3 is TGTGCCAGCAGCCAGTTAACGGGGGCAGCCGGGGAGCTGTTTTTT. It encodes CASSQLTGAAGELFF.

This clonotype was recorded a few times. The chain uses TRBV6-1 and TRBJ2-5, with 8 bases matching TRBD2. The CDR3 has 15 amino acids. CDR1 and CDR2 from the germline V gene are MNHNS and SASEGT. V lost 6 bases and J lost 5; bases outside the gene matches: 11. The CDR3 region is CASRPTGLVSETQYF. The CDR3 DNA follows: TGTGCCAGCAGGCCGACGGGACTAGTTAGTGAGACCCAGTACTTC.

This clonotype was recorded at least ten times. The junction and the germline gene differ at one end; a read error may be behind it. This CDR3 is CASSSGSGANVLTF. The CDR3 nucleotides read TGTGCCAGCAGTTCTGGGTCTGGGGCCAACGTCCTGACTTTC. The chain carries TRBV5-1 and TRBJ2-6; D ambiguous. The V gene's germline CDR1 is SGHRS and CDR2 YFSETQ. The CDR3 has 14 amino acids.

Comment on this clonotype: A much larger clone lies one base from this, so it may be a read error. The chain employs TRBV4-1 and TRBJ2-1, with 7 positions matching TRBD2. This CDR3 is 17 amino acids long. Unmatched junction bases numbered 10, after V lost 3 bases and J lost 2 bases. Per the germline V gene, CDR1 is MGHRA and CDR2 is YSYEKL. CDR3 region: CASSHPTWGRAYNEQFF. The CDR3 region has the DNA TGCGCCAGCAGCCACCCAACTTGGGGGAGGGCCTACAATGAGCAGTTCTTC.